These T cell receptor beta chains were read from a single sample in a study of cytomegalovirus exposure and HLA in healthy donors. The repertoire was sequenced with immunoSEQ multiplex PCR; TCRdb's copy has only in-frame clones and lacks some. In the table there are 150,000 to 200,000 clones, roughly 85% of which are singletons. The sample consisted of PBMCs. These receptors came from a male donor in good health and CMV-seropositive. The CDR3 runs from the conserved cysteine through the conserved F or W. The D gene is left open where the match is weak. The listing skips clone size in some rows; elsewhere it reads once, few, many or a size class.

clone_size j_call d_call v_call cdr3_nt cdr3_aa
. TRBJ2-2 TRBD2 TRBV6-6 TGTGCCAGCAGTTACAAGCGGGGGAACACCGGGGAGCTGTTTTTT CASSYKRGNTGELFF
. TRBJ1-1 . TRBV18 TGTGCCAGCTCACCAGAAGATAAGGGGATACTTCTCTCCGAAGCTTTCTTT CASSPEDKGILLSEAFF
. TRBJ2-3 TRBD2 TRBV30 TGTGCCTGGAGCACACTAGCGAGTAACACAGATACGCAGTATTTT CAWSTLASNTDTQYF
. TRBJ2-7 TRBD2 TRBV25-1 TGTGCCAGCAGTGATTCACGGGGGGTTAGGGACGAGCAGTACTTC CASSDSRGVRDEQYF
. TRBJ1-2 TRBD1 TRBV19 TGTGCCAGTAGTATAAAGGGGGCCGGACAGAATGGCTACACCTTC CASSIKGAGQNGYTF
. TRBJ1-5 TRBD1 TRBV28 TGTGCCAGCAGTTTAGGGACAGGGAAATATAGCAATCAGCCCCAGCATTTT CASSLGTGKYSNQPQHF
. TRBJ1-2 TRBD1 TRBV6-1 TGTGCCAGCAGTGAGGGACAGAGAGCTAACTATGGCTACACCTTC CASSEGQRANYGYTF
. TRBJ2-1 . TRBV5-4 TGTGCCAGCAGCTACCCTGGGGGGAATGAGCAGTTCTTC CASSYPGGNEQFF
. TRBJ1-2 . TRBV27 TGTGCCAGCAGTTTAGTGGGGGGTGGCAACTATGGCTACACCTTC CASSLVGGGNYGYTF
. TRBJ2-7 . TRBV19 TGTGCCAGTAGTAGCTCAGGGGTCTACGAGCAGTACTTC CASSSSGVYEQYF
few TRBJ2-1 TRBD2 TRBV10-1 TGCGCCAGCAGCAGAGCCGTAGCGGGAGGTGAGCAGTTCTTC CASSRAVAGGEQFF
few TRBJ2-1 TRBD1 TRBV5-1 TGCGCCAGCAGCCTAGACAGGGGGTTCTACAATGAGCAGTTCTTC CASSLDRGFYNEQFF
once TRBJ1-2 . TRBV7-2 TGTGCCAGCAGCCTGAAACAGGTACAGGCCTTC CASSLKQVQAF
. TRBJ2-5 TRBD1 TRBV27 TGTGCCAGCAGTTTACAGGCAGGGGGCAAGACCCAGTACTTC CASSLQAGGKTQYF
. TRBJ1-5 . TRBV25-1 TGTGCCAGCAGTAAACAGGGTGGGCAGCCCCAGCATTTT CASSKQGGQPQHF
. TRBJ1-2 TRBD1 TRBV11-2 TGTGCCAGCAGCTTAGGGGACAGGGGAAAGGGAGGCTACACCTTC CASSLGDRGKGGYTF
. TRBJ2-5 . TRBV28 TGTGCCAGCAGTAGGGAGTGGGAGACCCAGTACTTC CASSREWETQYF
. TRBJ2-6 . TRBV5-5 TGTGCCAGCAGGACAGAAGCCTCTGGGGCCAACGGCCTGACTTTC CASRTEASGANGLTF
once TRBJ1-1 . TRBV28 TGTGCCAGCAGTTCCACAGGGTTATTGGACACTGAAGCTTTCTTT CASSSTGLLDTEAFF
. TRBJ1-4 TRBD1 TRBV5-4 TGTGCCAGCAGCTTGATGGGGACAGAGACTAATGAAAAACTGTTTTTT CASSLMGTETNEKLFF
. TRBJ2-1 TRBD2 TRBV5-4 TGTGCCAGCAGGCTCTTGGCGGGGGAATCCTACAATGAGCAGTTCTTC CASRLLAGESYNEQFF
. TRBJ2-3 . TRBV4-1 TGCGCCAGCAGCCAATTCCGGGCAGATACGCAGTATTTT CASSQFRADTQYF
. TRBJ2-7 TRBD1 TRBV5-1 TGCGCCAGCAGCCTCCGACAGGGGGTCTACGAGCAGTACTTC CASSLRQGVYEQYF
once TRBJ2-3 TRBD2 TRBV18 TGTGCCAGCTCACCTCCCGGACTAGCGGGAGGGGATACGCAGTATTTT CASSPPGLAGGDTQYF
. TRBJ2-7 TRBD1 TRBV9 TGTGCCAGCAGCGCCCGGGACAGGGCCTTACTTCCCGAGCAGTACTTC CASSARDRALLPEQYF
. TRBJ2-3 TRBD2 TRBV4-3 TGCGCCAGCAGCCAAAACAAGCGGGGGGGCACAGATACGCAGTATTTT CASSQNKRGGTDTQYF
. TRBJ2-6 . TRBV6-4 TGTGCCAGCAGTCAACAGGGCCTCTCTGGGGCCAACGTCCTGACTTTC CASSQQGLSGANVLTF
. TRBJ2-5 TRBD1 TRBV15 TGTGCCACCAGCAGAGCCCCGACAGGGTTTGAGACCCAGTACTTC CATSRAPTGFETQYF
. TRBJ1-5 . TRBV2 TGTGCCAGCAGTGACGGCAGGGTCCATCAGCCCCAGCATTTT CASSDGRVHQPQHF
. TRBJ2-1 TRBD2 TRBV28 TGTGCCAGCAGAAATTCCGGGACTAGCATTGAGCAGTTCTTC CASRNSGTSIEQFF
. TRBJ1-2 . TRBV6-5 TGTGCCAGCGGCCTTCCCGGGGGGCTCGGCTACACCTTC CASGLPGGLGYTF
. TRBJ2-1 TRBD1 TRBV4-3 TGCGCCAGCAGCCGGGGACAGTCCTACAATGAGCAGTTCTTC CASSRGQSYNEQFF
. TRBJ2-1 TRBD2 TRBV28 TGTGCCAGCAGCTCGACTAGCGGGAGGAAAGATGAGCAGTTCTTC CASSSTSGRKDEQFF
. TRBJ1-4 TRBD1 TRBV30 TGTGCCTCAGGACAGGGGGCAGGTGAAAAACTGTTTTTT CASGQGAGEKLFF
. TRBJ2-2 TRBD2 TRBV4-3 TGCGCCAGCAGCCCCCTAGCATGGACTAGCGGGGGGGTTAACACCGGGGAGCTGTTTTTT CASSPLAWTSGGVNTGELFF
. TRBJ2-2 TRBD1 TRBV29-1 TGCAGCGTTGGTCGGGGACAGGGGATCACCGGGGAGCTGTTTTTT CSVGRGQGITGELFF
. TRBJ1-2 TRBD1 TRBV28 TGTGCCACCTCCGGGGCAGGGGGTAATGGCTACACCTTC CATSGAGGNGYTF
. TRBJ2-6 . TRBV7-2 TGTGCCAGCAGCTTTCACAGCTCTGGGGCCAACGGCCTGACTTTC CASSFHSSGANGLTF
. TRBJ2-5 . TRBV11-3 TGTGCCAGCAGCTTAGGAGGCGAATCCCAAGAGACCCAGTACTTC CASSLGGESQETQYF
. TRBJ2-3 TRBD2 TRBV7-6 TGTGCCAGCAGTATTCTAGCGGGAACTAGCACAGATACGCAGTATTTT CASSILAGTSTDTQYF
. TRBJ1-2 TRBD1 TRBV28 TGTGCCAGCAGTTTTTCGACAGGGGCAGTTAGTGTTGGCTACACCTTC CASSFSTGAVSVGYTF
. TRBJ1-4 . TRBV5-5 TGTGCCAGCAGCTTGGTTTGGGGCTTTAGCAATGAAAAACTGTTTTTT CASSLVWGFSNEKLFF
. TRBJ2-1 TRBD2 TRBV7-2 TGTGCCAGCAAGGCTAGCGGGGGGGGAAATGAGCAGTTCTTC CASKASGGGNEQFF
. TRBJ1-2 TRBD1 TRBV30 TGTGCCTTCAGGGACAGGTCCTATGGCTACACCTTC CAFRDRSYGYTF
. TRBJ1-3 TRBD1 TRBV19 TGTGCCAGCGGGACAGGGGGCGAGGGTAACACCATATATTTT CASGTGGEGNTIYF
. TRBJ1-2 TRBD1 TRBV30 TGTGCCTGGAGGCCAGGTGGACAGGGTAGTTATGGCTACACCTTC CAWRPGGQGSYGYTF
. TRBJ2-4 . TRBV9 TGTGCCAGCAGCGTAGAGGGAGGGGGGGCGGACATTCAGTACTTC CASSVEGGGADIQYF
. TRBJ1-1 . TRBV30 TGTGCCTGCCGACAGGAGGCTGGCACTGAAGCTTTCTTT CACRQEAGTEAFF
once TRBJ2-3 TRBD2 TRBV9 TGTGCCAGCAGCGCAGTGAGAAGCGGGGGTAGAGATACGCAGTATTTT CASSAVRSGGRDTQYF
few TRBJ2-7 TRBD1 TRBV27 TGTGCCAGCGCTCGGGACAGCCCCACCTACGAGCAGTACTTC CASARDSPTYEQYF
once TRBJ1-5 TRBD1 TRBV27 TGTGCCAGCAGTCCACAGGGGCAGCCCCAGCATTTT CASSPQGQPQHF
few TRBJ1-5 . TRBV18 TGTGCCAGCTCACCATACCGGGACCATCGGGGGAGGCCCCAGCATTTT CASSPYRDHRGRPQHF